This record looks at one T cell receptor (beta chain) sequence and its context. As yet, its antigen is unknown. Control subjects, colonoscoped for suspected IBD, had macroscopically and histologically normal endoscopy. Up to 500,000 reads were sequenced per sample. Only in-frame clones appear in the TCRdb table, and some are missing; sequencing was by immunoSEQ multiplex PCR. The sample includes 45,000 to 75,000 clones, more than 75% of them seen just once. The CDR3 is 16 residues long. Per germline, CDR1 SGHRS and CDR2 YFSETQ. V lost 2 bases and J lost 2, with 11 bases in between. The entry originates in a study of pediatric ulcerative colitis. Study-wide points: Two rectal clonotypes were found only in ulcerative colitis patients, all of them.

Sequenced material: blood. The sequence came from a boy between 10 and 17 years old who was a control in a study of pediatric ulcerative colitis. The chain links TRBV5-1 to TRBJ2-6; perhaps TRBD2 as D (5 bases). CDR3 nucleotides: TGCGCCAGCAGCTTTGTTATCGGGGCTGGGGCCAACGTCCTGACTTTC. This encodes CASSFVIGAGANVLTF.